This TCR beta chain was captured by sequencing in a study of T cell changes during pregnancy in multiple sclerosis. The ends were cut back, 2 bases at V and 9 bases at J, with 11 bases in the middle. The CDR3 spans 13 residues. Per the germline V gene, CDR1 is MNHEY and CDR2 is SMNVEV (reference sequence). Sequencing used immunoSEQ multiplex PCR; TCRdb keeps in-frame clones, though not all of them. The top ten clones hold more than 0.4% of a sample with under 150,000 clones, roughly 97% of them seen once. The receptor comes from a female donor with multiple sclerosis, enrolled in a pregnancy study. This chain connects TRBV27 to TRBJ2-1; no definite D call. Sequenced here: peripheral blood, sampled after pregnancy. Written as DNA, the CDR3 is TGTGCCAGCAGTTTAGCGTTGCAATTTGAGCAGTTCTTC. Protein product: CASSLALQFEQFF.